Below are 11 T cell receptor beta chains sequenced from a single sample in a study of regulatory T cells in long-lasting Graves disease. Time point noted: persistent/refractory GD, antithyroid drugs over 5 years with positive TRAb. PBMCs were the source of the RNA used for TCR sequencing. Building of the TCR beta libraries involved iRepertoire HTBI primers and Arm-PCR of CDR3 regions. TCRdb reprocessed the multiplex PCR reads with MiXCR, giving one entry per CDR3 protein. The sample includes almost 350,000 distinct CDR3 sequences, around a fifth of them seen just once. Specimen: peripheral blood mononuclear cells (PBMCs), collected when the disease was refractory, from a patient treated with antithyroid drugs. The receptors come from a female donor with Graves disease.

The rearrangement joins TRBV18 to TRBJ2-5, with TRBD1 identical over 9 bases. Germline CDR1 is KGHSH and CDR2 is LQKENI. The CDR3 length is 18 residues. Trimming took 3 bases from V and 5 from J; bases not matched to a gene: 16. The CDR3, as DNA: TGTGCCAGCTCACCCCCACTGGGACAGGGCCGCGCGGAGGAGACCCAGTACTTC. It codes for CASSPPLGQGRAEETQYF.

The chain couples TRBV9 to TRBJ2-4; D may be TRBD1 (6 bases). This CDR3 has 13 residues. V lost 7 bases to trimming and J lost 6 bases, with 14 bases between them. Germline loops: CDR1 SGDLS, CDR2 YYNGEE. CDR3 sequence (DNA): TGTGCCAGCTCACAGGGTCATGGAAACATTCAGTACTTC. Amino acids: CASSQGHGNIQYF.

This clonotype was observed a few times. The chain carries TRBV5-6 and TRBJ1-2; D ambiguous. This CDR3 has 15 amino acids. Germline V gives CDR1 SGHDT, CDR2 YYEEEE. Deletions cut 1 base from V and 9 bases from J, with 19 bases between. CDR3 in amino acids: CASSLFGFTKGRYTF. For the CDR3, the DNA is TGTGCCAGCAGCTTGTTTGGCTTTACGAAGGGTCGCTACACCTTC. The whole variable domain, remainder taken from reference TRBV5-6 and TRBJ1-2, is DAGVTQSPTHLIKTRGQQVTLRCSPKSGHDTVSWYQQALGQGPQFIFQYYEEEERQRGNFPDRFSGHQFPNYSSELNVNALLLGDSALYLCASSLFGFTKGRYTFGSGTRLTVV.

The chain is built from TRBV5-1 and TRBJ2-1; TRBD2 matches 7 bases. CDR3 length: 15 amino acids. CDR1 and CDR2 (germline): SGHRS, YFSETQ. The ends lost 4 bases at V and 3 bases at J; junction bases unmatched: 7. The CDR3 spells CASSTSGNFYNEQFF. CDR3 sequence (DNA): TGCGCCAGCAGCACGAGCGGGAACTTCTACAATGAGCAGTTCTTC.

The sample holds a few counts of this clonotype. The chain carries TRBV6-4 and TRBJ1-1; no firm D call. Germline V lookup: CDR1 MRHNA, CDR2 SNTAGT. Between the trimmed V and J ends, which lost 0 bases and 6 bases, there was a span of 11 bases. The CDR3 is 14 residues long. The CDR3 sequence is CASSDSLGIPEAFF. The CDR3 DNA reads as TGTGCCAGCAGTGACTCGTTGGGAATCCCTGAAGCTTTCTTT.

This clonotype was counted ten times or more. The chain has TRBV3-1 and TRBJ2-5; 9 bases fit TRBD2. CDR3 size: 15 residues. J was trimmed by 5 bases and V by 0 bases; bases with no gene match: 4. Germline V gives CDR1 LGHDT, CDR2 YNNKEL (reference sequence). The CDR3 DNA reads TGTGCCAGCAGCCAAGATAGCGGGAGTTGGGAGACCCAGTACTTC. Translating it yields CASSQDSGSWETQYF.

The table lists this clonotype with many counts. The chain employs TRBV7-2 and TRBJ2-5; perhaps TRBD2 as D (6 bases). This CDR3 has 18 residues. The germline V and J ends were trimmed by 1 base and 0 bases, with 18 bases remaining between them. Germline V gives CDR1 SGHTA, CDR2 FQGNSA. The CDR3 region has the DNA TGTGCCAGCAGCTTAGAGAGGTGGGAGGCCCTCTACCAAGAGACCCAGTACTTC. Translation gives CASSLERWEALYQETQYF.

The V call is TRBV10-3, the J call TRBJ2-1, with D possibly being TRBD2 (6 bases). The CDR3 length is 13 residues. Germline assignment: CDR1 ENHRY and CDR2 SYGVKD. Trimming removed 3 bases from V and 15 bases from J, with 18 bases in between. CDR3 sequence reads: CAISDMGGNLAFF. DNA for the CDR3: TGTGCCATCAGTGATATGGGAGGAAACCTAGCGTTCTTC.

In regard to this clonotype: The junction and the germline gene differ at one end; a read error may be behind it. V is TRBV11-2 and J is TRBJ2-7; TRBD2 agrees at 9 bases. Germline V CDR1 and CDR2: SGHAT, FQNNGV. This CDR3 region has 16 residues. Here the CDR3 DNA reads TGTGCCGGCAGCTTAGAGGGACTAGCAAGCTTCTACGAGCAGTACTTC. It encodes CAGSLEGLASFYEQYF.

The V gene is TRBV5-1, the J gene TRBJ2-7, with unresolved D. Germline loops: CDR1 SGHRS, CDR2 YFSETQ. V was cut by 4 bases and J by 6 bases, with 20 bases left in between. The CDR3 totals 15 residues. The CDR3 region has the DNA TGCGCCAGCAGCCCACCGGCCGCTCCGCCCGGCGAGCAGTACTTC. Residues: CASSPPAAPPGEQYF.

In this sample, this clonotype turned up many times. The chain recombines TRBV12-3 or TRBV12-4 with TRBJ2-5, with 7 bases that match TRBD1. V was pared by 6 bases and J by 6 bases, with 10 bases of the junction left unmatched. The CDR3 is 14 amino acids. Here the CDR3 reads CASRYRGSEKTQYF. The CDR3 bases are TGTGCCAGCAGATACAGGGGATCGGAGAAGACCCAGTACTTC.